This T cell receptor (beta chain) was found in a study of cytotoxic CD8 clonotypes in ibrutinib-treated CLL. Study details: Averaging across samples gave approximately 260,000 productive templates and roughly 87,000 productive rearrangements. The study's findings and limits: Clonality, elevated at ibrutinib response, dropped back toward baseline at progression. Clonality (at baseline) was higher than in age-matched healthy donors and tracked circulating CD8+ T-cell counts. Treatment left the uncommon public clonotypes either contracted or stable in frequency.

The CDR3 sequence is 14 residues long. CDR1 and CDR2 (germline): LNHDA, SQIVND (reference sequence). V lost 7 bases to trimming and J lost 2 bases; unmatched junction nucleotides: 3. Clones were sequenced by immunoSEQ multiplex PCR, and TCRdb holds only the in-frame ones, with some missing. The sample lists tens of thousands of clones, over 65% seen once, with 38% in the top ten. For this clone: Its antigen is undetermined.

This receptor was identified in a human donor with chronic lymphocytic leukemia. This chain links TRBV19 with TRBJ2-3, with 10 nucleotides matching TRBD1. The source was PBMCs, collected after 24 months of ibrutinib treatment. The DNA of the CDR3 is TGTGCCAGTACGGACAGGGGGTTCACAGATACGCAGTATTTT. Residues: CASTDRGFTDTQYF.